The text below deals with one T cell receptor beta chain. The antigen is not known. Using a J-beta primer mix together with a sample-barcoded 5' primer, a second PCR was run for about 6 to 11 cycles. TCRdb re-derived calls from the 5' RACE reads in MiXCR, one entry per CDR3 protein. This table holds hundreds of thousands of distinct CDR3 sequences, 58% found once. The donors, healthy Caucasians from Russia, were aged about 6 to 95. PBMCs, at least 7 million per sample, were isolated. At least 6 micrograms of total RNA were extracted per sample. This specimen belongs to a study of blood T cells in healthy people across ages. Study-wide results and limits: Long-lived donors had more naive CD4+ cells and higher diversity than aged donors.

The CDR3 spans 19 residues. Germline CDR1 is LGHNA and CDR2 is YNFKEQ. With 1 base clipped from V and 7 bases from J, the junction kept 22 bases outside the gene matches. The clonotype comes from a man in his thirties or forties in good health. V is TRBV4-2 and J is TRBJ2-7; the match to TRBD1 covers 7 bases. Sequencing was performed on blood. CDR3 amino acids: CASSQVTGDTGQGRREQYF. DNA of the CDR3: TGTGCCAGCAGCCAAGTCACAGGGGATACGGGGCAGGGGAGACGAGAGCAGTACTTC.